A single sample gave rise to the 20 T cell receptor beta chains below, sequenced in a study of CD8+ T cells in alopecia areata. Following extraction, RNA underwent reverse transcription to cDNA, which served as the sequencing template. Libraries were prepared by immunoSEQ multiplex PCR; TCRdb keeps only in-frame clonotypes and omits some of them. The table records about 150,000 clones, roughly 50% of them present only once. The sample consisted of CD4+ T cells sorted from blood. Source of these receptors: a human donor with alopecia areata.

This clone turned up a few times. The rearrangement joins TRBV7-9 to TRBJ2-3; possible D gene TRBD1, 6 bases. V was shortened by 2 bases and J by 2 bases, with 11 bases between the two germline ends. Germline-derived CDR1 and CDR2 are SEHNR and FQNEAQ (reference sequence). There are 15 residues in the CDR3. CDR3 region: CASSLSTGTTDTQYF. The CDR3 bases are TGTGCCAGCAGCTTATCGACAGGCACCACAGATACGCAGTATTTT.

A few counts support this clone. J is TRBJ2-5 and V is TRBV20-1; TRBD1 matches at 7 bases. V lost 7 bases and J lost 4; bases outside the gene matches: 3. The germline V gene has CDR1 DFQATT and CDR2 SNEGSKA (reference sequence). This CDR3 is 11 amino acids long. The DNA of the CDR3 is TGCAGTGGACAGGGTTTAGAGACCCAGTACTTC. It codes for CSGQGLETQYF.

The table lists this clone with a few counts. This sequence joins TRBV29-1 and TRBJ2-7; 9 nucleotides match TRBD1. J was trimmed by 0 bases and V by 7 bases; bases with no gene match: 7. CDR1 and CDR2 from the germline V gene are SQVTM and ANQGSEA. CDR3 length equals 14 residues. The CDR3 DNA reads TGCAGCGGCAGAGACAGGGGGAGCTCCTACGAGCAGTACTTC. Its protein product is CSGRDRGSSYEQYF.

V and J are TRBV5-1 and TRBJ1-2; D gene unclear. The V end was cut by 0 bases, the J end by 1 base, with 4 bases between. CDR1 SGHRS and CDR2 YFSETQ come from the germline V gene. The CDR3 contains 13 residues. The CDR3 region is CASSLGDNYGYTF. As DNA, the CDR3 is TGCGCCAGCAGCTTGGGAGATAACTATGGCTACACCTTC.

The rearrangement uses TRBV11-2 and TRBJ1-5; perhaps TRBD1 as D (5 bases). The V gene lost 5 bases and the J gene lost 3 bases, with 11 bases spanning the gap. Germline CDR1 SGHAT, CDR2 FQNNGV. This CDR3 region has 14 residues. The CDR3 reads CASSAQGYNQPQHF. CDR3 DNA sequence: TGTGCCAGCAGCGCGCAGGGTTACAATCAGCCCCAGCATTTT.

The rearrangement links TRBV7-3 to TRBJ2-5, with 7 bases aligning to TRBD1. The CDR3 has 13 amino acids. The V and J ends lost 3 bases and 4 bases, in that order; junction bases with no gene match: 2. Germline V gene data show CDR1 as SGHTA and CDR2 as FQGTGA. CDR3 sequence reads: CASSFRDRETQYF. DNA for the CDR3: TGTGCCAGCAGCTTCCGGGACAGAGAGACCCAGTACTTC.

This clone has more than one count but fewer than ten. CDR3 nucleotides: TGTGCCAGCAGTTTCTACGGGGAGCTGTTTTTT. Protein: CASSFYGELFF. This chain joins TRBV28 and TRBJ2-2; the D is unclear. The CDR3 consists of 11 residues. Trimming took 3 bases from V and 7 from J, leaving 3 bases between them. Germline V lookup: CDR1 MDHEN, CDR2 SYDVKM. Variable domain in full (rest from reference TRBV28 and TRBJ2-2): DVKVTQSSRYLVKRTGEKVFLECVQDMDHENMFWYRQDPGLGLRLIYFSYDVKMKEKGDIPEGYSVSREKKERFSLILESASTNQTSMYLCASSFYGELFFGEGSRLTVL.

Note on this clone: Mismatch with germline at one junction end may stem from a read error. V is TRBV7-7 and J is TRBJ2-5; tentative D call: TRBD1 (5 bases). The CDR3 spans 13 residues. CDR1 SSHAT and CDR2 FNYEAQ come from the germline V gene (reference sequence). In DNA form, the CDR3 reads TGTGCTAGCAGCTTATTTCAGGGTGAGACCCAGTACTTC. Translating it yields CASSLFQGETQYF.

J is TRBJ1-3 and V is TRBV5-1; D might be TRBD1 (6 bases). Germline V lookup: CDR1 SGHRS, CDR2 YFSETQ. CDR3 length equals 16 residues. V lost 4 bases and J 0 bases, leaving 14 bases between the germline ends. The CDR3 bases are TGCGCCAGCAGCCCCCAGGGGTTGAGCTCTGGAAACACCATATATTTT. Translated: CASSPQGLSSGNTIYF.

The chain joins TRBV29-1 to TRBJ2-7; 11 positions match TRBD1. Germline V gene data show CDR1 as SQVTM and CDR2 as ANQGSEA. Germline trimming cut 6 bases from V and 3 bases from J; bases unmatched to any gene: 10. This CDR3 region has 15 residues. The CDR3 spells CSVAGTGGSHYEQYF. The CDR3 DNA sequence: TGCAGCGTCGCTGGGACAGGGGGTTCCCACTACGAGCAGTACTTC.

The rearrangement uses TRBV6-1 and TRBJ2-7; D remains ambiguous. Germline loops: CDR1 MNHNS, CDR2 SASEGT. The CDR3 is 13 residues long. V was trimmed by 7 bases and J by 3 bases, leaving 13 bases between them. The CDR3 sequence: CASNPFPLYEQYF. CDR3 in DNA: TGTGCCAGCAACCCCTTCCCCCTCTACGAGCAGTACTTC.

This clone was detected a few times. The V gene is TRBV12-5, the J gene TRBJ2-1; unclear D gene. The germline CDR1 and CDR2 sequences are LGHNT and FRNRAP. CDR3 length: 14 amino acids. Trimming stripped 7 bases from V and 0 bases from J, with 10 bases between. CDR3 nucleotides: TGTGCTAGTGCCCGAGAGAGCTCCTACAATGAGCAGTTCTTC. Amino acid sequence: CASARESSYNEQFF.

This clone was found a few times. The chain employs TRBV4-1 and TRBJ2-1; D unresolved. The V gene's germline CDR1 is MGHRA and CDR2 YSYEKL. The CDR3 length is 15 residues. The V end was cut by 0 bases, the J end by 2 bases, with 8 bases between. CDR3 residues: CASSQDLAAYNEQFF. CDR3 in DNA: TGCGCCAGCAGCCAAGATTTAGCAGCCTACAATGAGCAGTTCTTC.

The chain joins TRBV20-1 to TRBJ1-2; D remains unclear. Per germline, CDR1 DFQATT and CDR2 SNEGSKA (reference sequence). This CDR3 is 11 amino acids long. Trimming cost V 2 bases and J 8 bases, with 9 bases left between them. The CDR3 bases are TGCAGTGCTAGAAGTGGTTGGGGCTACACCTTC. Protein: CSARSGWGYTF.

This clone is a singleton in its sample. CDR3 nucleotides: TGCAGCGTTGATCCGGGACAGGGTTATGGCTACACCTTC. Protein sequence: CSVDPGQGYGYTF. V usage is TRBV29-1 and J usage is TRBJ1-2, with TRBD1 matching over 9 bases. Germline CDR1 reads SQVTM; CDR2 reads ANQGSEA. The trim removed 3 bases at V and 5 bases at J, leaving 4 bases unmatched. This CDR3 has 13 amino acids.

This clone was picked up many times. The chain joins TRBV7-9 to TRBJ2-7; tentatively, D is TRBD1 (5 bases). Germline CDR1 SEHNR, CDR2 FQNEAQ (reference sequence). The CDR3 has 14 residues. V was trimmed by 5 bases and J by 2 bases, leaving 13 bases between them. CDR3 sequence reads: CASSPVDSTYEQYF. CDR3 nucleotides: TGTGCCAGCAGCCCGGTAGACAGTACCTACGAGCAGTACTTC.

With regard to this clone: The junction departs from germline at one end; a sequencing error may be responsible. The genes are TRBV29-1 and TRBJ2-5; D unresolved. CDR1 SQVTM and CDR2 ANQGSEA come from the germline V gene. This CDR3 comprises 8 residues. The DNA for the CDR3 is TGCAGCGTTGAGGCTGGAGACTTC. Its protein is CSVEAGDF.

The CDR3 sequence is CASSFSSLAGADTQYF. In nucleotides, the CDR3 is TGTGCCAGCAGCTTTTCTTCGCTAGCGGGAGCAGATACGCAGTATTTT. The chain has TRBV7-9 and TRBJ2-3, with 10 bases aligning to TRBD2. The V gene end was trimmed by 3 bases and the J gene end by 4 bases; junction bases not matched to a gene: 7. Germline V gene lookup returns CDR1 SEHNR and CDR2 FQNEAQ (reference sequence). The CDR3 is made up of 16 amino acids.

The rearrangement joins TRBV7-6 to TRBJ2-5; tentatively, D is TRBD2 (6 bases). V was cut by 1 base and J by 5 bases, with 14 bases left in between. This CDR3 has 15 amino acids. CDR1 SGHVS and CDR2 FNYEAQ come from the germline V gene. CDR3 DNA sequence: TGTGCCAGCAGCTTAGGTGTCGGGGGAGTGGAGACCCAGTACTTC. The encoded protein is CASSLGVGGVETQYF.

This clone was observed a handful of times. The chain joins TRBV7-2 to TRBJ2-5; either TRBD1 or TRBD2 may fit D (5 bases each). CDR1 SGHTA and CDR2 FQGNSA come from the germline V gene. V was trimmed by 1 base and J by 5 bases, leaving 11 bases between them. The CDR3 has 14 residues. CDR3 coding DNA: TGTGCCAGCAGCTTAGGTTCGGGGCGGGAGACCCAGTACTTC. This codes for CASSLGSGRETQYF. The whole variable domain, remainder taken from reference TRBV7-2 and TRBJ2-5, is GAGVSQSPSNKVTEKGKDVELRCDPISGHTALYWYRQSLGQGLEFLIYFQGNSAPDKSGLPSDRFSAERTGGSVSTLTIQRTQQEDSAVYLCASSLGSGRETQYFGPGTRLLVL.